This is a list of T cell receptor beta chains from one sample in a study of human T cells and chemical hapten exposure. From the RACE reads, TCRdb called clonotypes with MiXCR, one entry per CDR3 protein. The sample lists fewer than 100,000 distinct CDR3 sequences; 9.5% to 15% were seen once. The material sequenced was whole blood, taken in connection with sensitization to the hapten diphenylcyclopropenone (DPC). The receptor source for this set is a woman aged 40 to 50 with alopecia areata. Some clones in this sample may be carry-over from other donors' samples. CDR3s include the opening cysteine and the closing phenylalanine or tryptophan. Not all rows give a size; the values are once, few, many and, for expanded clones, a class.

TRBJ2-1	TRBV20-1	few	CSAIPRVEREQFF
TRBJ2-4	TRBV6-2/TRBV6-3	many	CASSIAKNIQYF
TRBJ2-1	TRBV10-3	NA	CATTGTGDHEQFF
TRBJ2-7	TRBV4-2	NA	CASSQGVGAYEQYF
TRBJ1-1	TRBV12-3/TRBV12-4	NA	CASSPGGATEAFF
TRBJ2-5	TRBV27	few	CASSFRTPGGSGGETQYF
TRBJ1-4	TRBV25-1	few	CASSEVYPGEKLFF
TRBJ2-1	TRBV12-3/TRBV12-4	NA	CASSGQGGIILDEQFF
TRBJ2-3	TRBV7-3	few	CASSLQGGFDTQYF
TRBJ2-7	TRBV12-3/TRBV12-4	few	CASSFAREKRESSYEQYF
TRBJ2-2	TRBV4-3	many	CARTGVGELFF
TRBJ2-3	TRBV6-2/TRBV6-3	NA	CASTDRADTQYF
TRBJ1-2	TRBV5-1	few	CASSFGQGGGYTF
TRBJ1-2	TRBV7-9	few	CASSEGHTYGYTF
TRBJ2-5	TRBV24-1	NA	CATSDASEETQYF
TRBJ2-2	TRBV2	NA	CASSSETNTGELFF
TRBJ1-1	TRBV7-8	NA	CASSPLDRNTEAFF
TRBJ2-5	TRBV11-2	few	CASSIQTSGKETQYF
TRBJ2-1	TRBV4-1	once	CTSSRQGTTPNNEQFF
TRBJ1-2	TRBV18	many	CASVGPSRQGDGYTF
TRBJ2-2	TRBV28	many	CASRTPRVVQTTGELFF
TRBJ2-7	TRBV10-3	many	CAISDPTSDYEQYF
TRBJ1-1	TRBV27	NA	CASSSPGRGTEAFF
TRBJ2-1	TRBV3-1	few	CASSQDTSEQFF
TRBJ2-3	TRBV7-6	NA	CASSGTSGSTNTQYF
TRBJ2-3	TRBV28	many	CASSSGTGADTQYF
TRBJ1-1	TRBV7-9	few	CASSLRMERDTEAFF
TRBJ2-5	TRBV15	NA	CATSRDPGLITLGETQYF
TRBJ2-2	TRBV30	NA	CAWSVTRGAGELFF
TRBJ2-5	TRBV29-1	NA	CSVDKQPEETQYF
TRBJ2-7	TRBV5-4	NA	CASSVGQARYYEQYF
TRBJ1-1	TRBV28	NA	CASSEDQGQAFF
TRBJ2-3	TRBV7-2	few	CASSLRNPMITDTQYF
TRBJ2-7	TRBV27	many	CASRPTTTYEQYF
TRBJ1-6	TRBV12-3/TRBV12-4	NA	CASRVDGNYSPLHF
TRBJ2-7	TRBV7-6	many	CASSPSGRSYEQYF
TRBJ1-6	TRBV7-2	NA	CASSSRDRRHGSPLHF
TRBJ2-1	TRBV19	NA	CASSTIFNPGLAGDQRFF
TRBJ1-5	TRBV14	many	CASSRSRGQPQHF
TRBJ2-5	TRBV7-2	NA	CASTGAQETQYF
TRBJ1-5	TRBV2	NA	CASRGPYSNQPQHF
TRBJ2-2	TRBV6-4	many	CASSEQGAGELFF